Each of the 16 T cell receptor beta chains below was sequenced from the same sample in a study of blood T cell repertoires in COVID-19 (TCRdb year 2020). The library was made by the immunoSEQ multiplex PCR assay. TCRdb's version of the immuneACCESS table is confined to in-frame rearrangements and falls short of the full clone set. An unresolved V gene accounts for under half of the shortfall where checked; the remainder is of unknown origin. The sample yields over 150,000 clones; more than 60% were counted once. The ten biggest clones cover 2.5% to 3.5% of the sample. The sequenced material came from peripheral blood. The receptor set was obtained from a man in his sixties or seventies with acute or convalescent COVID-19.

V and J are TRBV7-2 and TRBJ2-1, with D perhaps TRBD2 (6 bases). The V and J ends lost 3 bases and 4 bases respectively, with 10 bases between them. Per the germline V gene, CDR1 is SGHTA and CDR2 is FQGNSA. There are 14 residues in the CDR3. CDR3 sequence (DNA): TGTGCCAGCAGCTTGCTAGCGATTTACAATGAGCAGTTCTTC. This translates into CASSLLAIYNEQFF.

The chain has TRBV6-5 and TRBJ2-7; tentative D call: TRBD2 (6 bases). In germline, CDR1 is MNHEY, CDR2 SVGAGI. The CDR3 is made up of 12 amino acids. The V and J ends lost 6 bases and 2 bases respectively, with 8 bases between them. CDR3 coding DNA: TGTGCCAGCAGCCCGGGGGCCTACGAGCAGTACTTC. Protein sequence: CASSPGAYEQYF.

This clone was recorded a few times. In DNA form, the CDR3 reads TGTGCCAGCAGCGACCGGGACAGTGAAGCTTTCTTT. Its translation: CASSDRDSEAFF. V usage is TRBV6-5 and J usage is TRBJ1-1; TRBD1 matches 7 bases. The trim removed 6 bases at V and 7 bases at J, leaving 5 bases unmatched. CDR1 MNHEY and CDR2 SVGAGI come from the germline V gene. This CDR3 has 12 residues.

This clone was observed a handful of times. This sequence joins TRBV30 and TRBJ1-1; tentative D call: TRBD1 (5 bases). Germline loops: CDR1 GTSNPN, CDR2 SVGIG (reference sequence). The ends were cut back, 3 bases at V and 7 bases at J, with 9 bases in the middle. The CDR3 has 11 amino acids. As DNA, the CDR3 is TGTGCCTGGAGGGGGGAGGGTGAAGCTTTCTTT. This gives the protein CAWRGEGEAFF. Complete variable domain (other parts from reference TRBV30 and TRBJ1-1): SQTIHQWPATLVQPVGSPLSLECTVEGTSNPNLYWYRQAAGRGLQLLFYSVGIGQISSEVPQNLSASRPQDRQFILSSKKLLLSDSGFYLCAWRGEGEAFFGQGTRLTVV.

The V and J genes are TRBV11-2 and TRBJ1-2, with 7 bases matching TRBD1. The CDR3 extends over 14 amino acids. V was clipped by 0 bases and J by 7 bases; unmatched bases: 5. Looked up from germline, CDR1 is SGHAT and CDR2 is FQNNGV. The CDR3 DNA is TGTGCCAGCAGCTTAGACGCCCACAGGGGTGGCTACACCTTC. Translating it yields CASSLDAHRGGYTF.

This chain joins TRBV30 and TRBJ2-3, with 8 bases fitting TRBD2. The V gene's germline CDR1 is GTSNPN and CDR2 SVGIG (reference sequence). The CDR3 consists of 13 residues. CDR3 nucleotide sequence: TGTGCGGGGTCGGGGGGGACGACAGATACGCAGTATTTT. This gives the protein CAGSGGTTDTQYF.

This clone was seen a single time. The gene calls are TRBV28 and TRBJ2-3; D ambiguous. Germline V CDR1 and CDR2: MDHEN, SYDVKM. The CDR3 contains 12 residues. V dropped 4 bases and J dropped 3 bases, with 5 bases sitting between them. In DNA form, the CDR3 reads TGTGCCAGCAGTTCAGGTACAGATACGCAGTATTTT. Its translation: CASSSGTDTQYF.

CDR3 protein: CASRYTSADTQYF. The CDR3 coding sequence is TGTGCCAGCAGGTATACTAGCGCAGATACGCAGTATTTT. The V call is TRBV5-6, the J call TRBJ2-3, with 7 bases aligning to TRBD2. Germline-derived CDR1 and CDR2 are SGHDT and YYEEEE. The CDR3 is 13 residues long. The V segment lost 5 bases and the J segment 4 bases; nucleotides outside the gene matches: 4. Full variable domain (rest looked up from reference TRBV5-6 and TRBJ2-3): DAGVTQSPTHLIKTRGQQVTLRCSPKSGHDTVSWYQQALGQGPQFIFQYYEEEERQRGNFPDRFSGHQFPNYSSELNVNALLLGDSALYLCASRYTSADTQYFGPGTRLTVL.

This clone was seen only a few times. The rearrangement links TRBV7-8 to TRBJ2-2, with TRBD2 identical over 9 bases. Germline V lookup: CDR1 SGHVS, CDR2 FQNEAQ. This CDR3 is built from 16 residues. Germline trimming cut 4 bases from V and 1 base from J; bases unmatched to any gene: 4. CDR3 sequence: CASSSYSGGNTGELFF. The CDR3 region has the DNA TGTGCCAGCAGCTCATATAGCGGGGGGAACACCGGGGAGCTGTTTTTT.

The chain employs TRBV5-1 and TRBJ2-5; 12 bases match TRBD2. Germline values: CDR1 SGHRS, CDR2 YFSETQ. The V and J ends lost 2 bases and 4 bases, in that order; junction bases with no gene match: 6. There are 16 residues in the CDR3. The CDR3, as DNA: TGCGCCAGCAGCTTAGGACTAGCGGGGACAAGAGAGACCCAGTACTTC. Translated: CASSLGLAGTRETQYF.

The gene calls are TRBV2 and TRBJ2-7; weak D call: TRBD2 (6 bases). CDR1 SNHLY and CDR2 FYNNEI come from the germline V gene. Trimming stripped 6 bases from V and 0 bases from J, with 15 bases between. CDR3 length: 15 residues. The CDR3 DNA is TGTGCCAGCAGAACCGGGACTCTCAGCTCCTACGAGCAGTACTTC. Amino acid sequence: CASRTGTLSSYEQYF.

This rearrangement joins TRBV6-5 to TRBJ2-2; 9 nucleotides match TRBD2. There are 16 residues in the CDR3. V trimming: 4 bases; J trimming: 5 bases; junction bases outside the gene matches: 8. Germline CDR1 is MNHEY and CDR2 is SVGAGI. The CDR3 sequence: CASSFWTSEGTGELFF. The CDR3 region has the DNA TGTGCCAGCAGTTTCTGGACTAGCGAGGGGACCGGGGAGCTGTTTTTT.

The chain recombines TRBV5-1 with TRBJ2-1; D not certain. Germline CDR1 SGHRS, CDR2 YFSETQ. There are 15 residues in the CDR3. V shed 5 bases and J shed 4 bases, with 16 bases lying between them. The CDR3 region is CASRSSGPSYNEQFF. Written as DNA, the CDR3 is TGCGCCAGCAGATCATCCGGTCCCTCATACAATGAGCAGTTCTTC.

This rearrangement joins TRBV24-1 to TRBJ1-1, with no clear D. Germline V CDR1 and CDR2: KGHDR, SFDVKD. V was clipped by 8 bases and J by 4 bases, with 13 bases between them. The length of the CDR3 is 13 residues. The CDR3, as DNA: TGTGCCACCAAACCAACCGGTAGCACTGAAGCTTTCTTT. Its protein is CATKPTGSTEAFF.

V is TRBV10-3 and J is TRBJ1-3, with TRBD1 identical over 7 bases. Germline V CDR1 and CDR2: ENHRY, SYGVKD. Unmatched junction bases numbered 3, after V lost 6 bases and J lost 4 bases. The CDR3 is 13 amino acids. The CDR3 loop reads CAIRPGQGNTIYF. The CDR3 region has the DNA TGTGCCATCAGGCCGGGACAGGGAAACACCATATATTTT.

The table lists this clone with a few counts. The chain is built from TRBV3-1 (or the pseudogene TRBV3-2) and TRBJ1-5; TRBD1 matches 10 bases. J lost 6 bases, V lost 8 bases, and 4 bases had no gene match. The CDR3 spans 13 residues. Germline-derived CDR1 and CDR2 are LGHDT and YNNKEL (reference sequence). CDR3 bases: TGTGCCAGCCGCCGGGACAGGGGTCAGCCCCAGCATTTT. Translated: CASRRDRGQPQHF.